This is a list of T cell receptor beta chains from one sample in a study of T cells expressing NK-cell markers. From its re-call of the 5' RACE reads, TCRdb lists each CDR3 protein once, without DNA. The sample shows about 430,000 distinct CDR3 sequences, and more than 1.4% sits with its ten largest clones. Source material: blood T cells: a sorted CD56 or NKG2C T cell subset, CD4+ or CD8+ T cells, or bulk PBMC T cells (not recorded which). Source of these receptors: a woman in her forties or fifties in good health. Each CDR3 is given with its conserved first and last residue. Fields, in order: J gene, V gene, CDR3 protein.

j_call: TRBJ2-2; v_call: TRBV11-2; cdr3_aa: CASSPRLAGELFF
j_call: TRBJ1-4; v_call: TRBV4-1; cdr3_aa: CASSQGGTSNEKLFF
j_call: TRBJ2-3; v_call: TRBV27; cdr3_aa: CASQTSTDTQYF
j_call: TRBJ2-1; v_call: TRBV24-1; cdr3_aa: CATSDPSSAGGFNEQFF
j_call: TRBJ1-2; v_call: TRBV4-2; cdr3_aa: CASSPGQGLDYGYTF
j_call: TRBJ2-2; v_call: TRBV10-3; cdr3_aa: CAISEQAPKTGELFF
j_call: TRBJ2-2; v_call: TRBV18; cdr3_aa: CASSTRTSATNTGELFF
j_call: TRBJ1-1; v_call: TRBV29-1; cdr3_aa: CSVIRRMNTEAFF
j_call: TRBJ2-3; v_call: TRBV29-1; cdr3_aa: CSVVDYVSTDTQYF
j_call: TRBJ2-3; v_call: TRBV11-2; cdr3_aa: CASSFGIIGDTQYF
j_call: TRBJ1-1; v_call: TRBV6-5; cdr3_aa: CASSYLASSLAEAFF
j_call: TRBJ2-3; v_call: TRBV20-1; cdr3_aa: CSAGPTGTGGDTQYF
j_call: TRBJ2-2; v_call: TRBV7-2; cdr3_aa: CASSRSSGTGELFF
j_call: TRBJ2-5; v_call: TRBV2; cdr3_aa: CASTPAQETQYF
j_call: TRBJ1-1; v_call: TRBV3-1; cdr3_aa: CASSFTGIGEAFF
j_call: TRBJ2-5; v_call: TRBV11-2; cdr3_aa: CASSPRGQWTATRETQYF
j_call: TRBJ2-1; v_call: TRBV18; cdr3_aa: CASSPLGRESYNEQFF
j_call: TRBJ2-1; v_call: TRBV4-2; cdr3_aa: CASSQAAGAQFF
j_call: TRBJ2-6; v_call: TRBV27; cdr3_aa: CASSLKGAGANVLTF
j_call: TRBJ2-3; v_call: TRBV28; cdr3_aa: CASSGTSIPDTQYF